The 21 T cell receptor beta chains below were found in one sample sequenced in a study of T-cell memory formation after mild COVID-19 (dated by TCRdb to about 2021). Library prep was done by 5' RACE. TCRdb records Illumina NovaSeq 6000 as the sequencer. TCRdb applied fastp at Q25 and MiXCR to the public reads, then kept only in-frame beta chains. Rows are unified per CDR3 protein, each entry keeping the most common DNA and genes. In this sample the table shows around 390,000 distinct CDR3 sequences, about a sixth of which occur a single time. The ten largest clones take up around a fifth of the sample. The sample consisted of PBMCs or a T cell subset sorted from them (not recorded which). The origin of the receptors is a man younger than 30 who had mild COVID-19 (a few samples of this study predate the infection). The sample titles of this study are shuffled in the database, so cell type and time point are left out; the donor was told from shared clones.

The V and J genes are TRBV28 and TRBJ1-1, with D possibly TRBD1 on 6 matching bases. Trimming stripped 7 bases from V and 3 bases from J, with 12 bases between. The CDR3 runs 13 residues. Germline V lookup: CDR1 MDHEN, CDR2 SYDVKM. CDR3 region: CASTEGGYTEAFF. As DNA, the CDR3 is TGTGCCAGCACCGAAGGGGGGTACACTGAAGCTTTCTTT. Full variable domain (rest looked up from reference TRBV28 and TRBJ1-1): DVKVTQSSRYLVKRTGEKVFLECVQDMDHENMFWYRQDPGLGLRLIYFSYDVKMKEKGDIPEGYSVSREKKERFSLILESASTNQTSMYLCASTEGGYTEAFFGQGTRLTVV.

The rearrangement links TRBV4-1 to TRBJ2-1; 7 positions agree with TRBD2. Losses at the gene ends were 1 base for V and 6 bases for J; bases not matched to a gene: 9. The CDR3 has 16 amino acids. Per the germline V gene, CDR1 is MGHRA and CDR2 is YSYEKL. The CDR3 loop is CASSQVRRGSFNEQFF. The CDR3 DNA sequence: TGCGCCAGCAGCCAAGTGCGGCGGGGGTCTTTCAATGAGCAGTTCTTC.

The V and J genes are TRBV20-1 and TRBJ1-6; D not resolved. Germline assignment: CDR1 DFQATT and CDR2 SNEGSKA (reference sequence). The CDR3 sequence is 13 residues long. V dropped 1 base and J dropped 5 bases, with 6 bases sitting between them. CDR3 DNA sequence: TGCAGTGCTAGAGCGGGGAATAATTCACCCCTCCACTTT. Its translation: CSARAGNNSPLHF.

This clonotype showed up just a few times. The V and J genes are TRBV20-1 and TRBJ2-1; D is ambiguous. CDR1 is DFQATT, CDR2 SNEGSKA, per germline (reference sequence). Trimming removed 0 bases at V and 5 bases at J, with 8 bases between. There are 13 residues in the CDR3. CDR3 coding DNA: TGCAGTGCTAGAGAGAGGTCAGACAATGAGCAGTTCTTC. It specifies CSARERSDNEQFF.

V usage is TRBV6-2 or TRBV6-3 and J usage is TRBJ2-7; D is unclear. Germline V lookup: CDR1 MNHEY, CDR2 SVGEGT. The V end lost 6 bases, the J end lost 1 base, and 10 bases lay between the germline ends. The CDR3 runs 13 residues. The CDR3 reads CASRPEGSYEQYV. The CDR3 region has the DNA TGTGCCAGCAGACCCGAAGGGTCCTACGAGCAGTACGTC.

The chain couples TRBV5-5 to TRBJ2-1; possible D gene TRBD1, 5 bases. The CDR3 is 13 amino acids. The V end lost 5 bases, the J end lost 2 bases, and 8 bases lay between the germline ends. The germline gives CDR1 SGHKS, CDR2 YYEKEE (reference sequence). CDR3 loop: CASRDTTYNEQFF. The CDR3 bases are TGTGCCAGCAGGGACACCACCTACAATGAGCAGTTCTTC.

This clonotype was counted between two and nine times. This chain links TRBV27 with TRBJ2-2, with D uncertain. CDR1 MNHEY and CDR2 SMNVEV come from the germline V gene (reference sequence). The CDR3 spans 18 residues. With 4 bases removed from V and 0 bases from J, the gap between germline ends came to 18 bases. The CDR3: CASSSYMSPYTNTGELFF. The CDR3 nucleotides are TGTGCCAGCAGTTCGTATATGAGCCCATACACGAACACCGGGGAGCTGTTTTTT.

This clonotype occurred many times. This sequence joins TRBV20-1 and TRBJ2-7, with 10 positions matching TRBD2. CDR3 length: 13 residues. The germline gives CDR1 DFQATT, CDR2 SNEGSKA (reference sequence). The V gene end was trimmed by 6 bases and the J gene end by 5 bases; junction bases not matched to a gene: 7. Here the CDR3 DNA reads TGCAGTGCCGAACTAGCGGGGAGCAACGAGCAGTACGTC. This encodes CSAELAGSNEQYV.

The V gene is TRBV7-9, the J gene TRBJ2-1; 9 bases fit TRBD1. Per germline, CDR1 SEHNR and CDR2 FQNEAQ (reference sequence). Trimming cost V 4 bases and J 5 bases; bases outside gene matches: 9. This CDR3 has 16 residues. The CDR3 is CASSWDRVSRNNEQFF. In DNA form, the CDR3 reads TGTGCCAGCAGCTGGGACAGGGTTTCCCGCAACAATGAGCAGTTCTTC.

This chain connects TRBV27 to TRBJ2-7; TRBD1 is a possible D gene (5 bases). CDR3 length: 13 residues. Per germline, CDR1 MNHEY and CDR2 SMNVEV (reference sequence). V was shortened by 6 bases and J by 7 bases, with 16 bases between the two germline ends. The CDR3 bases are TGTGCCAGCAGCCAGGGCCCCCTAGGAGAGCAGTACGTC. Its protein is CASSQGPLGEQYV.

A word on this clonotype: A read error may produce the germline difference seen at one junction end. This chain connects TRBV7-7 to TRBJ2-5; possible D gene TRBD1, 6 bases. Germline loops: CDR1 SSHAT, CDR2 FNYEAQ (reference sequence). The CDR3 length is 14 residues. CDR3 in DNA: TGTGCTAGCAGCAGCCTAACAGGGCTGGAGACCCAGTACTTC. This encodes CASSSLTGLETQYF.

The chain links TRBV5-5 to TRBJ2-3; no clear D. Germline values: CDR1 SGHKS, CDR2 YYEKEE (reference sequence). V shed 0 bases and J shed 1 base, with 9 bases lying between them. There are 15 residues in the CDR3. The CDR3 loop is CASSLVSSGTDTQYF. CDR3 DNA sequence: TGTGCCAGCAGCTTGGTTAGTTCCGGCACAGATACGCAGTATTTT.

The CDR3 sequence is CASSKVRPNYGYTF. DNA for the CDR3: TGTGCCAGCAGCAAAGTAAGGCCTAACTATGGCTACACCTTC. The chain links TRBV21-1 to TRBJ1-2. TRBV21-1 is a documented pseudogene. The CDR3 runs 14 residues.

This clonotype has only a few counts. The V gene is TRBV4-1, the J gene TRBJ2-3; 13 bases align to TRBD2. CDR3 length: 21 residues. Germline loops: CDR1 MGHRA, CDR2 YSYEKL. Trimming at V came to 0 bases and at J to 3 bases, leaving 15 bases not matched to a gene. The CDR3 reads CASSQEDVTSGGAVRTDTQYF. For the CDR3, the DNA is TGCGCCAGCAGCCAAGAAGACGTTACTAGCGGGGGGGCGGTTAGGACAGATACGCAGTATTTT.

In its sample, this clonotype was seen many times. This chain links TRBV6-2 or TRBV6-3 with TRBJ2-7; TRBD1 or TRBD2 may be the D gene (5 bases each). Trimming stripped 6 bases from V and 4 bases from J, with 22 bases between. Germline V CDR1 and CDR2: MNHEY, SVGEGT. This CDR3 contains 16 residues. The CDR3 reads CASSRRGPRITYEQYF. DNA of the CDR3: TGTGCCAGCAGCCGAAGGGGACCGCGAATTACTTACGAGCAGTACTTC.

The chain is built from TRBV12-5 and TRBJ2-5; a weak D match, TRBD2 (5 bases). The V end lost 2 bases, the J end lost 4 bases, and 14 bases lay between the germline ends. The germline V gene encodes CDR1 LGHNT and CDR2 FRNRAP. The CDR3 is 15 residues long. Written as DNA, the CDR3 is TGTGCTAGTGGTTTGTACCGAGGTGGAGGAGAGACCCAGTACTTC. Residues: CASGLYRGGGETQYF.

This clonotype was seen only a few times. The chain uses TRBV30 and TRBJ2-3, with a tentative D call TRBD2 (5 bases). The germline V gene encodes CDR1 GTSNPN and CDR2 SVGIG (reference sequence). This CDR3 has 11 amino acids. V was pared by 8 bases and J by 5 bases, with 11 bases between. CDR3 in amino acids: CAREVGDTQYF. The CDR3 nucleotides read TGTGCCCGGGAAGTCGGAGATACGCAGTATTTT.

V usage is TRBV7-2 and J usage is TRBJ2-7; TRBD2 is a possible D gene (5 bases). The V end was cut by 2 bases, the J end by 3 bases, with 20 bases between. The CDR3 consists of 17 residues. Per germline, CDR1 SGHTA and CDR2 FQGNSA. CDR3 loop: CASSLWVPGLEVYEQYV. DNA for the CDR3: TGTGCCAGCAGCTTATGGGTCCCCGGGTTGGAGGTCTACGAGCAGTACGTC.

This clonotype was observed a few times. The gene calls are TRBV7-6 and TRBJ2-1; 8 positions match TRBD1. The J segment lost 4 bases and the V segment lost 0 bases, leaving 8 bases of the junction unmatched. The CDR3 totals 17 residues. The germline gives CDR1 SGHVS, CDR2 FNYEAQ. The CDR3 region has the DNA TGTGCCAGCAGCTTAGCGGAAGGACAGGGTTATTACAATGAGCAGTTCTTC. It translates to CASSLAEGQGYYNEQFF.

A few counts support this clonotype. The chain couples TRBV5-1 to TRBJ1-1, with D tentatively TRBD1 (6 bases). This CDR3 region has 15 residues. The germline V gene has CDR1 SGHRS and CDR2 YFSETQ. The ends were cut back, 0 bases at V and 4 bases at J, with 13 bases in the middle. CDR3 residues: CASSLDGYRVTEAFF. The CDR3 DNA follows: TGCGCCAGCAGCTTGGACGGGTACAGGGTCACTGAAGCTTTCTTT.

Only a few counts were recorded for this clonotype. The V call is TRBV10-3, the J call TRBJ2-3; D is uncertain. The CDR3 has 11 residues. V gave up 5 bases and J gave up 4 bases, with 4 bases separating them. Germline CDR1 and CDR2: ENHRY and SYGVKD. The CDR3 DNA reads TGTGCCATCAGTTTTTCAGATACGCAGTATTTT. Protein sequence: CAISFSDTQYF.